The present T cell receptor (beta chain) was sequenced within a study of blood T cell repertoires in COVID-19. Germline assignment: CDR1 SNHLY and CDR2 FYNNEI. CDR3 length: 16 residues. J was trimmed by 0 bases and V by 5 bases; bases with no gene match: 6. Here immunoSEQ multiplex PCR was the method, and the copy in TCRdb shows in-frame clones only, minus some. Found here are 250,000 or so clones, 86% of them singletons; the top ten hold approximately 2%. The J gene is TRBJ2-1, the V gene TRBV2; 8 bases are shared with TRBD2. The sample consisted of peripheral blood. This sequence originates from a young man with active or convalescent COVID-19. CDR3 residues: CASSRSGASSYNEQFF. The CDR3, as DNA: TGTGCCAGCAGTCGTAGCGGGGCTAGCTCCTACAATGAGCAGTTCTTC.